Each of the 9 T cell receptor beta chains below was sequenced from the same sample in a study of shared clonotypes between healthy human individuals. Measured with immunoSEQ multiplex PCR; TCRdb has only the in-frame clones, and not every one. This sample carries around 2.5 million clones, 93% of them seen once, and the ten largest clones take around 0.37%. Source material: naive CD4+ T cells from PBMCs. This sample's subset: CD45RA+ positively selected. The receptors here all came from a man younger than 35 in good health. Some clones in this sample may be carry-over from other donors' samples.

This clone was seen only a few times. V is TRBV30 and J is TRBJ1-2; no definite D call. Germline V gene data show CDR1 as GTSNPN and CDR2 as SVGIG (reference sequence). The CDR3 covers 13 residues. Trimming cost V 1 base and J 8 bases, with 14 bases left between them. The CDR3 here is CAWSGAHPIGYTF. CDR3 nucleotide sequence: TGTGCCTGGAGTGGTGCCCACCCCATAGGCTACACCTTC.

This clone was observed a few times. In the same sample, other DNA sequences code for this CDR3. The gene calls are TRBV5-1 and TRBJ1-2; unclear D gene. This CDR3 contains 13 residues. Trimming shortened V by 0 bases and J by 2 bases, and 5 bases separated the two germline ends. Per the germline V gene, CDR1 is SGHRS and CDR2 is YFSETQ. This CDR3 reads CASSLAGNYGYTF. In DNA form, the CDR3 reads TGCGCCAGCAGCTTGGCCGGGAACTATGGCTACACCTTC.

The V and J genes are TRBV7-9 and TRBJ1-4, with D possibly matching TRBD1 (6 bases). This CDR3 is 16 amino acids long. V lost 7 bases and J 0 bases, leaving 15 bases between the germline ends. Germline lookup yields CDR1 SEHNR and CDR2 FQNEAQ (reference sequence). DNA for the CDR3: TGTGCCAGCACTCCGGGGGGGGGCACAACTAATGAAAAACTGTTTTTT. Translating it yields CASTPGGGTTNEKLFF. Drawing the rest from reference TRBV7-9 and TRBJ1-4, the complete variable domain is DTGVSQNPRHKITKRGQNVTFRCDPISEHNRLYWYRQTLGQGPEFLTYFQNEAQLEKSRLLSDRFSAERPKGSFSTLEIQRTEQGDSAMYLCASTPGGGTTNEKLFFGSGTQLSVL.

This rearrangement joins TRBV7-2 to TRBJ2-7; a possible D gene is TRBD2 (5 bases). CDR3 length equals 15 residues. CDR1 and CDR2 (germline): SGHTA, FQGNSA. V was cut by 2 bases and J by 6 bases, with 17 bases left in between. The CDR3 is CASSLSWVGGREQYF. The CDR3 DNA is TGTGCCAGCAGCTTATCTTGGGTCGGCGGGCGCGAGCAGTACTTC.

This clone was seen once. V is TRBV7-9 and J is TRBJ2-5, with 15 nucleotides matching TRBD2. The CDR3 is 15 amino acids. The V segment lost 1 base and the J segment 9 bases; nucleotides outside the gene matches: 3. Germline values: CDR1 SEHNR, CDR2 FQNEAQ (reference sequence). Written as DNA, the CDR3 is TGTGCCAGCAGCTTAGATGGACTAGCGGGAGGGTCCCAGTACTTC. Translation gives CASSLDGLAGGSQYF.

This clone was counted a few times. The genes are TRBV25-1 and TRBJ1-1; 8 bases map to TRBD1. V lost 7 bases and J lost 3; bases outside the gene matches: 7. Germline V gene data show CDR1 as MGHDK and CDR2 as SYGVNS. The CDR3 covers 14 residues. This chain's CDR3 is CASTKTGAHTEAFF. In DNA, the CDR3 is TGTGCCAGCACGAAGACAGGGGCTCACACTGAAGCTTTCTTT.

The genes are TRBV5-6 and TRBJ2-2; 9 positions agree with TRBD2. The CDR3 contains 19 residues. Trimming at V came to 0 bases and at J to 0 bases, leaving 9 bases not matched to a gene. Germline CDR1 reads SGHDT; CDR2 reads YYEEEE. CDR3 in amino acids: CASSLALAGTSPNTGELFF. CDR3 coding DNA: TGTGCCAGCAGCTTGGCGCTAGCGGGGACCTCTCCGAACACCGGGGAGCTGTTTTTT.

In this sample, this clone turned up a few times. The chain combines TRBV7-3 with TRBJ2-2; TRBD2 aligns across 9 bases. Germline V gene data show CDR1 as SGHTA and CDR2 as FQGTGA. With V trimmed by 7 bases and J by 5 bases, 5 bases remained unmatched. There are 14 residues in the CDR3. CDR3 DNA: TGTGCCAGCATGATTAGCGGGAGTACCGGGGAGCTGTTTTTT. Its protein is CASMISGSTGELFF.

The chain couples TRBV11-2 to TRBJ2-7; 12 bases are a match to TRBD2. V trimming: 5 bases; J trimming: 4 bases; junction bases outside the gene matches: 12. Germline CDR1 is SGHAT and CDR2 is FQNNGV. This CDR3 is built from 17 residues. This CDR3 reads CASSRRTSGDKRYEQYF. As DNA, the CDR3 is TGTGCCAGCAGCCGAAGGACTAGCGGGGACAAGCGATACGAGCAGTACTTC.